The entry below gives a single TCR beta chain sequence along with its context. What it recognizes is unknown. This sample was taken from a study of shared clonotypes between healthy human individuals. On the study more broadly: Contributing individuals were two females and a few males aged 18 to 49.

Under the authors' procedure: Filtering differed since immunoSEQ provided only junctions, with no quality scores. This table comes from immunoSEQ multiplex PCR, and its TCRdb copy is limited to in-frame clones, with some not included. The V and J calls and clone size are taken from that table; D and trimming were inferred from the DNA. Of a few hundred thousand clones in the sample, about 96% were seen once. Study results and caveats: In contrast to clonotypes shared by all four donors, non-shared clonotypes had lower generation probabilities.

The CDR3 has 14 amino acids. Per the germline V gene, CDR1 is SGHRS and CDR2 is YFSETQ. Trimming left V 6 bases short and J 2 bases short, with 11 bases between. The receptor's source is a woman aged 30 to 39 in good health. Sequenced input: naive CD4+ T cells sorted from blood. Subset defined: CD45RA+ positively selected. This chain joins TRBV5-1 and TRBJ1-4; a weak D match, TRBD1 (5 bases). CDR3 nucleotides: TGCGCCAGCAATAAGGGGTCGACTAATGAAAAACTGTTTTTT. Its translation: CASNKGSTNEKLFF.